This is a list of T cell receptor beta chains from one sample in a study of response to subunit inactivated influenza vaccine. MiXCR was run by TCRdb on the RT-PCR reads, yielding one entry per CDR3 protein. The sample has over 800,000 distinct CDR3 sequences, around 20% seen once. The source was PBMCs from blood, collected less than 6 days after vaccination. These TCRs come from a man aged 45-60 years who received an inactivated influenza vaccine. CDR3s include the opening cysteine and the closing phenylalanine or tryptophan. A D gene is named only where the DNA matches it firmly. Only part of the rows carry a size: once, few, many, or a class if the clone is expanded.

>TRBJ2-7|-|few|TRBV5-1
CASSIGQPQTYEQYF
TGCGCCAGCAGCATAGGACAGCCTCAGACCTACGAGCAGTACTTC
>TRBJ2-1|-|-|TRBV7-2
CASSLAHYNEQFF
TGTGCCAGCAGCTTAGCTCACTACAATGAGCAGTTCTTC
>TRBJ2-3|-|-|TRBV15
CATSRGRTDFTDTQYF
TGTGCCACCAGCAGAGGAAGGACAGACTTCACAGATACGCAGTATTTT
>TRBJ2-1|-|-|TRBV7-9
CASSLSGVSNEQFF
TGTGCCAGCAGCTTGTCGGGAGTAAGCAATGAGCAGTTCTTC
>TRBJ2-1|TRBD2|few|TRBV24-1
CATSDPSSGGAGEQFF
TGTGCCACCAGTGATCCATCTAGCGGGGGGGCGGGTGAGCAGTTCTTC
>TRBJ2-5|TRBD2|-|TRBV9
CASARGIGRAQYF
TGTGCCAGCGCGAGGGGGATCGGGAGGGCCCAGTACTTC
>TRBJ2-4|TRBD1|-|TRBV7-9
CASSFGDRGHIQYF
TGTGCCAGCAGCTTTGGGGACAGGGGCCACATTCAGTACTTC
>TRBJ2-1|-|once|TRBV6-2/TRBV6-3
CASSYSPPDGIYNEQVF
TGTGCCAGCAGTTACTCCCCTCCGGACGGCATCTACAATGAGCAGGTCTTC
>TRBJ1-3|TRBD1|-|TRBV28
CASSLGTASSGNTIYF
TGTGCCAGCAGTTTGGGGACAGCGAGCTCTGGAAACACCATATATTTT
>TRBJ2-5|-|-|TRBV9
CASSVDGYPETQYF
TGTGCCAGCAGCGTAGACGGCTACCCAGAGACCCAGTACTTC
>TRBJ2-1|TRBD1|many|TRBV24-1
CATSDQPPGTGVNEQFF
TGTGCCACCAGTGATCAACCCCCCGGGACAGGCGTCAATGAGCAGTTCTTC
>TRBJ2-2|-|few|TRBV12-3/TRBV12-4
CASSAEGGYGELFF
TGTGCCAGCAGTGCAGAAGGAGGATACGGGGAGCTGTTTTTT
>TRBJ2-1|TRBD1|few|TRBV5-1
CASSEGTGEYEQFF
TGCGCCAGCAGCGAGGGGACAGGGGAGTATGAGCAGTTCTTC
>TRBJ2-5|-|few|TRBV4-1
CASSQAQGGGTRQETQYF
TGCGCCAGCAGCCAAGCCCAGGGTGGGGGGACCCGACAAGAGACCCAGTACTTC
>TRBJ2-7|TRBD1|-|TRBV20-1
CSARDWTGSSYEQYF
TGCAGTGCTAGGGATTGGACAGGCAGCTCCTACGAGCAGTACTTC
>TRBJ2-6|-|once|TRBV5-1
CASSFSMQGANVLTF
TGCGCCAGCAGCTTCAGTATGCAGGGGGCCAACGTCCTGACTTTC
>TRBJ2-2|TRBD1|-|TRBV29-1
CSVGDRTNTGELFF
TGCAGCGTGGGGGACAGAACGAACACCGGGGAGCTGTTTTTT
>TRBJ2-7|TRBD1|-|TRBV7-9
CASSRRQGNEQYF
TGTGCCAGCAGCAGGAGACAGGGCAACGAGCAGTACTTC
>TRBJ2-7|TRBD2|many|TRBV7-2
CASSLGLAGDHEQYF
TGTGCCAGCAGCCTGGGACTAGCGGGGGACCACGAGCAGTACTTC
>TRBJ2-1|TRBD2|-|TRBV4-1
CASRGHGTSDYNEQFF
TGCGCCAGCAGGGGTCACGGGACTAGCGACTACAATGAGCAGTTCTTC
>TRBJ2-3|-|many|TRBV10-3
CAISESGRDTQYF
TGTGCCATCAGTGAGTCGGGCAGGGATACGCAGTATTTT
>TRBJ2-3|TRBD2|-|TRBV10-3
CAISEMWTSGSMAAPDTQYF
TGTGCCATCAGTGAGATGTGGACTAGCGGGAGTATGGCGGCCCCAGATACGCAGTATTTT
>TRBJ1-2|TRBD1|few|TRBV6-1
CAVVGTGTNWGYTF
TGTGCCGTGGTCGGGACAGGGACGAATTGGGGCTACACCTTC
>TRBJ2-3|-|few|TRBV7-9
CASIWGSTDTQYF
TGTGCCAGCATCTGGGGGTCCACAGATACGCAGTATTTT
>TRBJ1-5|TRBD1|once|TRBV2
CASSEDRAGVQHF
TGTGCCAGCAGTGAGGACAGGGCTGGAGTCCAGCATTTT
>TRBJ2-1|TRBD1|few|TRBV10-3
CAITTGGPYNEQFF
TGTGCCATCACGACAGGGGGTCCCTACAATGAGCAGTTCTTC